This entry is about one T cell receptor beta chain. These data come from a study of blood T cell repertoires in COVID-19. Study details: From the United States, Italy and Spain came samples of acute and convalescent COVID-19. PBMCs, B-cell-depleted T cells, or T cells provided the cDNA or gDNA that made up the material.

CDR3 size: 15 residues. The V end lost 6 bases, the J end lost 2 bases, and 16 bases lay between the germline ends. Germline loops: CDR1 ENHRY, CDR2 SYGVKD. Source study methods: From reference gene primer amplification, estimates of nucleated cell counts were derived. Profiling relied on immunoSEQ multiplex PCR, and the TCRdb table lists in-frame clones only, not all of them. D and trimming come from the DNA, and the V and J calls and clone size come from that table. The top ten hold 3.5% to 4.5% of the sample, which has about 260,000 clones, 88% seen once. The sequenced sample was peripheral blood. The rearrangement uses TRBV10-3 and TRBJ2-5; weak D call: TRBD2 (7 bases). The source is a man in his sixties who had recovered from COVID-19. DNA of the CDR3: TGTGCCATCAGGCCGGGGGGAAGGGGGCAAGAGACCCAGTACTTC. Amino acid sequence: CAIRPGGRGQETQYF.